This T cell receptor (beta chain) was sequenced during a study of early stage breast cancer tumors (TCRdb year 2017). Turning to the overall study: Of the approximately 15 invasive breast tumors, approximately 11 were found to be estrogen receptor-positive, progesterone receptor-positive and HER2-negative. Of the approximately 12 ER+/PR+/HER2- tumors, eight were classified as invasive ductal carcinomas and four as invasive lobular carcinomas. The average read coverage per sample was around 9-fold. Across all samples, more than 2.5 million templates representing 1,097,674 unique clonotypes were detected. Overall results and qualifications from the work: Chain pairing and functional markers such as CD4, CD8 and FOXP3 were not captured by bulk genomic DNA sequencing of unsorted cells. Compared with adjacent normal breast tissue, tumors had roughly 2.5-fold higher T cell density and higher clonality. Enriched TCRB sequences shared across patients were mostly commonly generated sequences, unlikely to play an important role in the tumor microenvironment. Repertoires from blood and normal breast were more alike than repertoires from blood and tumor, and in about 90% of the 16 patients, comparing each tissue with blood separated tumor from normal. The small cohort size prevented analysis by tumor subtype.

Its CDR3 holds 13 amino acids, cysteine through phenylalanine. Only the CDR3 DNA stays, 39 bases, in frame from base 1. From a lookup of the germline V gene (reference sequence), CDR1 and CDR2 are GTSNPN and SVGIG. Between the V and J ends, shortened by 5 bases and 2 bases respectively, the junction contains 10 bases. The study profiled bulk TCR beta-chain repertoires in matched peripheral blood, tumor and adjacent normal breast tissue taken from around 15 patients with early-stage breast cancer. Before surgery, about 4.5-10 mL of whole blood was collected in EDTA tubes and processed within 2 hours. Ficoll-Paque centrifugation in SepMate-50 tubes was used to isolate peripheral blood mononuclear cells. PBMCs were cryopreserved in aliquots of roughly 1.8 to 4 million cells in approximately 90% FBS with around 10% DMSO and kept in liquid nitrogen. The Qiagen AllPrep DNA/RNA Mini kit was used for genomic DNA extraction.

Notes on this clone: The clone's antigen remains unknown. Base qualities were left out, and no much larger clone turns up one base away.

Each sample was amplified in two independent genomic DNA replicates, using about 0.52 ug for blood and about 1.5 ug for tumor or normal breast. Following the manufacturer's instructions, the ImmunoSeq Intro kit was used to carry out TCRB sequencing on genomic DNA. Multiplex PCR was run for around 33 cycles using proprietary primers and spike-in control sequences for absolute quantification. Single-end 150-bp reads were used to sequence an 87-bp fragment spanning the CDR3 plus the flanking V and J genes. Seven samples, with two replicates for each sample, were multiplexed per lane of an Illumina MiSeq using version 3.0 chemistry. The study's processing was this. The vendor's proprietary pipeline processed the raw data and merged both replicates into a single result for each sample. To define clonotypes, the study grouped productive rearrangements that shared the V-gene family, CDR3 amino acid sequence and J-gene segment. Clonality was computed as 1 minus the normalized Shannon entropy (Pielou evenness) of TCRB abundances. T cell density was estimated as total templates divided by the number of input cells, with the number of input cells inferred from the DNA input amount. Recon, run with its default parameters, was used to estimate overall repertoire diversity and clonality. Clonotypes with over 0.1% abundance in tumor and at least 32-fold higher abundance in tumor than in normal breast were defined as tumor-enriched. As stored in TCRdb, this immuneACCESS dataset retains in-frame rearrangements with V and J assigned. A fraction of the clones does not appear; measured against another copy, unresolved V genes explain less than half of the discrepancy, and the remainder lacks a known reason. Clone size and the V and J calls come from that table; the DNA yielded D and trimming. Counted in this sample were about 36,000 clones; approximately 74% of them appeared once. The top ten hold roughly 7% of the sample.

The sequencing input was blood. The chain links TRBV30 with TRBJ1-5, with the identity of the D gene unclear. The sequence was collected from a person aged 55 to 75 with breast cancer. CDR3 region: CAWGRAGNQPQHF. The sequenced DNA is TGTGCCTGGGGTAGGGCCGGCAATCAGCCCCAGCATTTT. The reference TRBV30 and TRBJ1-5 proteins fill in what lies around the CDR3, so the full variable domain reads SQTIHQWPATLVQPVGSPLSLECTVEGTSNPNLYWYRQAAGRGLQLLFYSVGIGQISSEVPQNLSASRPQDRQFILSSKKLLLSDSGFYLCAWGRAGNQPQHFGDGTRLSIL.